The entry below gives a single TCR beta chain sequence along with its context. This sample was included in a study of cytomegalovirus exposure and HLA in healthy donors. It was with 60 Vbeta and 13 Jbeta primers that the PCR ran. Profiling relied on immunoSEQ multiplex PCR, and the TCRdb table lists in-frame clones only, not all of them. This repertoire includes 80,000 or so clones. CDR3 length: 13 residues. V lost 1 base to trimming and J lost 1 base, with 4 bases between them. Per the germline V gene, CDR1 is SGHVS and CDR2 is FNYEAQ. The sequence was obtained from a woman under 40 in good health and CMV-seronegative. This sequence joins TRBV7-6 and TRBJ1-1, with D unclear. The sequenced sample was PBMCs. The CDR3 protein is CASSLEANTEAFF. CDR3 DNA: TGTGCCAGCAGCTTAGAAGCGAACACTGAAGCTTTCTTT.